The rows below give T cell receptor beta chains drawn from one sample of a study of cytomegalovirus exposure and HLA in healthy donors. The assay was immunoSEQ multiplex PCR, and TCRdb's table has in-frame clones only and misses some. The table lists about 140,000 clones, roughly four fifths of them singletons. The sequenced sample was PBMCs. These receptors came from a woman aged 50 to 60 in good health and CMV-seropositive. CDR3s include the opening cysteine and the closing phenylalanine or tryptophan. Fields, in order: V gene, clone size, J gene, D gene, CDR3 protein, CDR3 DNA. The D gene is left open where the match is weak. Size is omitted from some rows. Given values are once, few, many or a class for expanded clones.

TRBV25-1	.	TRBJ2-3	.	CASSEYDGADTQYF	TGTGCCAGCAGTGAATACGATGGAGCGGATACGCAGTATTTT
TRBV30	.	TRBJ2-5	TRBD1	CAWSEGATSGETQYF	TGTGCCTGGAGTGAGGGGGCGACTTCAGGGGAGACCCAGTACTTC
TRBV15	.	TRBJ2-1	TRBD1	CATSLGQETEQFF	TGTGCCACCAGCTTGGGACAGGAGACTGAGCAGTTCTTC
TRBV5-6	few	TRBJ2-1	.	CASSRGAQGGVDEQFF	TGTGCCAGCAGCCGTGGGGCCCAGGGTGGGGTGGACGAGCAGTTCTTC
TRBV5-5	.	TRBJ2-3	TRBD1	CASNSLTGPDTQYF	TGTGCCAGCAACTCGTTGACAGGGCCAGATACGCAGTATTTT
TRBV19	.	TRBJ2-3	TRBD2	CASSSRTSGADTQYF	TGTGCCAGTAGTAGTCGGACTAGCGGGGCAGATACGCAGTATTTT
TRBV30	.	TRBJ1-2	.	CAWRTSGGRSGYTF	TGTGCCTGGAGGACGTCGGGGGGACGCTCGGGCTACACCTTC
TRBV28	.	TRBJ1-1	.	CASSFSGLGTEAFF	TGTGCCAGCAGTTTTTCTGGACTCGGCACTGAAGCTTTCTTT
TRBV28	.	TRBJ1-2	TRBD1	CASSFPSDRVDGYTF	TGTGCCAGCAGTTTTCCCTCGGACAGGGTGGATGGCTACACCTTC
TRBV19	.	TRBJ2-5	.	CASSMSSRTQYF	TGTGCCAGTAGTATGAGTTCGAGGACCCAGTACTTC
TRBV18	.	TRBJ2-3	TRBD2	CASSSTPGGSDTQYF	TGTGCCAGCTCATCCACCCCGGGGGGTTCAGATACGCAGTATTTT
TRBV7-9	few	TRBJ2-5	TRBD1	CASTLLLVGQGKETQYF	TGTGCCAGCACCCTTCTCTTGGTCGGACAGGGAAAAGAGACCCAGTACTTC
TRBV6-6	.	TRBJ2-7	TRBD1	CASSYRRGPYEQYF	TGTGCCAGCAGTTACAGAAGGGGGCCCTACGAGCAGTACTTC
TRBV14	.	TRBJ1-3	.	CASSQDFGRRNTIYF	TGTGCCAGCAGCCAAGACTTCGGGAGGAGAAACACCATATATTTT
TRBV28	.	TRBJ2-1	.	CASRTGTLHNEQFF	TGTGCCAGCAGAACAGGGACCTTACACAATGAGCAGTTCTTC
TRBV2	.	TRBJ1-1	.	CATRQYTEAFF	TGTGCCACCCGACAGTACACTGAAGCTTTCTTT
TRBV9	.	TRBJ2-7	TRBD1	CASSVSSGQGSHEQYF	TGTGCCAGCAGCGTCTCCTCGGGACAGGGGTCCCACGAGCAGTACTTC
TRBV5-1	.	TRBJ2-5	TRBD2	CASSLGLAGGTLQETQYF	TGCGCCAGCAGCTTGGGACTAGCGGGGGGAACCCTGCAAGAGACCCAGTACTTC
TRBV7-7	.	TRBJ2-1	TRBD1	CASSLTGGNYNEQFF	TGTGCTAGCAGCCTCACAGGGGGAAACTACAATGAGCAGTTCTTC
TRBV13	.	TRBJ2-7	TRBD2	CASRHRRGNSYEQYF	TGTGCCAGCAGGCATCGGCGGGGGAACTCCTACGAGCAGTACTTC
TRBV5-1	.	TRBJ2-5	TRBD1	CASSATTGRETQYF	TGCGCCAGCAGCGCGACGACAGGGCGAGAGACCCAGTACTTC
TRBV4-2	.	TRBJ2-5	TRBD2	CASSQDATSGQETQYF	TGTGCCAGCAGCCAAGATGCGACTAGCGGGCAAGAGACCCAGTACTTC
TRBV10-3	.	TRBJ2-3	TRBD2	CATTRTSGGADTQYF	TGTGCCACTACAAGGACTAGCGGGGGTGCAGATACGCAGTATTTT
TRBV5-1	few	TRBJ2-3	TRBD1	CASSLGFTGGKWTDTQYF	TGCGCCAGCAGCTTGGGATTTACAGGGGGCAAATGGACAGATACGCAGTATTTT
TRBV30	.	TRBJ1-1	.	CAWKAGVYTEAFF	TGTGCCTGGAAGGCGGGTGTTTACACTGAAGCTTTCTTT
TRBV7-9	.	TRBJ2-5	TRBD2	CASSPSGGESETQYF	TGTGCCAGCAGCCCCAGCGGGGGTGAATCGGAGACCCAGTACTTC
TRBV11-2	.	TRBJ2-1	TRBD2	CASSLARLAGRGGDEQFF	TGTGCCAGCAGCTTAGCGAGGCTAGCGGGGAGAGGGGGGGATGAGCAGTTCTTC
TRBV5-4	once	TRBJ1-4	.	CASSLDRLNEKLFF	TGTGCCAGCAGCCTTGACAGGCTAAATGAAAAACTGTTTTTT
TRBV28	.	TRBJ1-2	TRBD1	CASSGTAYGYTF	TGTGCCAGCAGTGGGACAGCCTATGGCTACACCTTC
TRBV7-2	few	TRBJ1-4	.	CASSLVTGYNEKLFF	TGTGCCAGCAGCTTAGTAACAGGGTACAATGAAAAACTGTTTTTT
TRBV18	.	TRBJ1-1	TRBD1	CASSPGAGGFAFF	TGTGCCAGCTCACCAGGGGCAGGGGGCTTCGCTTTCTTT
TRBV5-1	few	TRBJ1-5	TRBD1	CASSPGTDPTGGNQPQHF	TGCGCCAGCAGCCCCGGGACAGATCCTACGGGGGGCAATCAGCCCCAGCATTTT
TRBV30	.	TRBJ2-6	.	CAFDTGANVLTF	TGTGCCTTTGACACTGGGGCCAACGTCCTGACTTTC
TRBV14	.	TRBJ2-6	.	CASSPWSSSGANVLTF	TGTGCCAGCAGCCCTTGGTCTAGCTCTGGGGCCAACGTCCTGACTTTC
TRBV7-2	.	TRBJ2-3	TRBD2	CASSLMGLAGGTDTQYF	TGTGCCAGCAGCCTAATGGGACTAGCGGGGGGCACAGATACGCAGTATTTT
TRBV7-3	.	TRBJ2-2	.	CASRRDTPTGELFF	TGTGCCAGCAGACGGGACACCCCGACCGGGGAGCTGTTTTTT
TRBV15	few	TRBJ1-1	.	CATSTREGEAFF	TGTGCCACCAGCACGAGGGAGGGGGAAGCTTTCTTT
TRBV6-5	.	TRBJ2-7	TRBD1	CASSSQTGGLYEQYF	TGTGCCAGCAGTTCGCAGACAGGGGGGTTGTACGAGCAGTACTTC
TRBV2	.	TRBJ1-2	.	CASSPDSNYGYTF	TGTGCCAGCAGTCCGGACTCAAACTATGGCTACACCTTC
TRBV9	few	TRBJ2-5	.	CASSVDRGAGTQYF	TGTGCCAGCAGCGTAGACCGGGGGGCCGGGACCCAGTACTTC
TRBV9	.	TRBJ2-7	TRBD1	CASSTRTGGRNEQYF	TGTGCCAGCAGCACCCGGACAGGGGGAAGGAACGAGCAGTACTTC
TRBV7-9	.	TRBJ2-7	TRBD2	CASSLSGGFSYEQYF	TGTGCCAGCAGTCTAAGCGGGGGTTTCTCCTACGAGCAGTACTTC
TRBV4-3	.	TRBJ2-1	.	CASSQDIFRGNEQFF	TGCGCCAGCAGCCAAGATATTTTTCGGGGCAATGAGCAGTTCTTC
TRBV6-1	.	TRBJ2-7	TRBD1	CASSEIGQGIYEQYF	TGTGCCAGCAGTGAGATAGGACAGGGAATCTACGAGCAGTACTTC
TRBV4-1	.	TRBJ2-7	.	CASSQDWLSGAGRTYEQYF	TGCGCCAGCAGCCAAGATTGGCTCTCCGGGGCAGGGAGGACCTACGAGCAGTACTTC
TRBV27	.	TRBJ2-7	.	CASSLTGTPYEQYF	TGTGCCAGCAGTTTGACCGGGACACCGTACGAGCAGTACTTC
TRBV29-1	.	TRBJ2-2	.	CSGTGRNTGELFF	TGCAGCGGCACCGGGAGGAACACCGGGGAGCTGTTTTTT
TRBV7-9	.	TRBJ1-6	.	CASSSPTGPGSPLHF	TGTGCCAGCAGCAGCCCGACAGGCCCGGGATCACCCCTCCACTTT
TRBV5-1	.	TRBJ2-5	TRBD2	CASSLASGDEETQYF	TGCGCCAGCAGCTTGGCTAGCGGGGATGAAGAGACCCAGTACTTC
TRBV28	.	TRBJ1-1	.	CASTPSGIAGAFF	TGTGCCAGCACCCCCTCCGGAATAGCCGGGGCTTTCTTT
TRBV27	.	TRBJ1-5	TRBD1	CASSTDRGNQPQHF	TGTGCCAGCAGTACGGACAGGGGCAATCAGCCCCAGCATTTT
TRBV27	.	TRBJ2-7	TRBD1	CASSRQGPYEQYF	TGTGCCAGCAGCAGACAGGGTCCCTACGAGCAGTACTTC
TRBV6-1	.	TRBJ2-7	.	CASSVYEQYF	TGTGCCAGCAGTGTCTACGAGCAGTACTTC
TRBV2	few	TRBJ2-7	.	CASSEAGEQYF	TGTGCCAGCAGTGAGGCAGGCGAGCAGTACTTC
TRBV6-1	.	TRBJ2-2	.	CASNGGNTGELFF	TGTGCCAGCAACGGGGGGAACACCGGGGAGCTGTTTTTT